Included here is one T cell receptor (beta chain) sequence, with context. Its antigen is currently unknown. This PCR relied on a set of 60 Vbeta primers and 13 Jbeta primers. Only in-frame clones appear in the TCRdb table, and some are missing; sequencing was by immunoSEQ multiplex PCR. This sample's table reports approximately 180,000 clones. This sample is drawn from a study of cytomegalovirus exposure and HLA in healthy donors. General observations from the study: In a later analysis, CMV-associated beta chains were mostly HLA-associated, it appeared.

The germline CDR1 and CDR2 sequences are LNHDA and SQIVND (reference sequence). With 6 bases removed from V and 0 bases from J, the gap between germline ends came to 8 bases. This CDR3 is built from 13 residues. The TCR was taken from a man aged 30 to 39 in good health and CMV-seronegative. This sequence joins TRBV19 and TRBJ1-2; perhaps TRBD1 as D (6 bases). The sequenced sample consisted of PBMCs. The CDR3 region has the DNA TGTGCCAGTAGCGGACAGACTAACTATGGCTACACCTTC. Amino acid sequence: CASSGQTNYGYTF.